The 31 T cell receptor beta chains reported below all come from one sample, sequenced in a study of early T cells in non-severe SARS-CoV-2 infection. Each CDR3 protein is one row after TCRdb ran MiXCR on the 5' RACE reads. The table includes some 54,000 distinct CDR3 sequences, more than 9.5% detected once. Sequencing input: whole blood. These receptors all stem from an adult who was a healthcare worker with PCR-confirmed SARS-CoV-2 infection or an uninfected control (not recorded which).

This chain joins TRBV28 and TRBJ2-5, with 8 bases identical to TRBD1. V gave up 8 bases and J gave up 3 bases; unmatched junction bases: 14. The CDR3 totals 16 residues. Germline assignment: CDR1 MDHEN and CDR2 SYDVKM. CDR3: CASAGSQTGVKETQYF. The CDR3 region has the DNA TGTGCCAGCGCCGGGTCCCAGACAGGGGTAAAAGAGACCCAGTACTTC. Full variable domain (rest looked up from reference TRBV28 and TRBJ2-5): DVKVTQSSRYLVKRTGEKVFLECVQDMDHENMFWYRQDPGLGLRLIYFSYDVKMKEKGDIPEGYSVSREKKERFSLILESASTNQTSMYLCASAGSQTGVKETQYFGPGTRLLVL.

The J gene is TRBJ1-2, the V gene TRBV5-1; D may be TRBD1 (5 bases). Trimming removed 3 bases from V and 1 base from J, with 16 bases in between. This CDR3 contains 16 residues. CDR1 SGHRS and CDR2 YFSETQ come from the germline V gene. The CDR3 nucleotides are TGCGCCAGCAGCTCTTCCCTGACAGATCTTAACTATGGCTACACCTTC. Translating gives CASSSSLTDLNYGYTF. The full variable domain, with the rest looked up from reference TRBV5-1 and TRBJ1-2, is KAGVTQTPRYLIKTRGQQVTLSCSPISGHRSVSWYQQTPGQGLQFLFEYFSETQRNKGNFPGRFSGRQFSNSRSEMNVSTLELGDSALYLCASSSSLTDLNYGYTFGSGTRLTVV.

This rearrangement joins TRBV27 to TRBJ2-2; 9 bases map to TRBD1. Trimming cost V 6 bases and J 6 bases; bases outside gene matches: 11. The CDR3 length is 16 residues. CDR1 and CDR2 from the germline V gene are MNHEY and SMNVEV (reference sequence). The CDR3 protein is CASSSDRTGVSGELFF. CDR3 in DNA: TGTGCCAGCAGCTCCGATCGGACAGGGGTTTCCGGGGAGCTGTTTTTT.

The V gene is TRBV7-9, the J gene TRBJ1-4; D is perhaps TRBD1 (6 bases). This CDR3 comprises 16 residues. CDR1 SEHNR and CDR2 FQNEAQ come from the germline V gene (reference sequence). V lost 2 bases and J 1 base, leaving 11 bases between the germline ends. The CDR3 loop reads CASSLKGVETNEKLFF. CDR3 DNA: TGTGCCAGCAGCTTAAAGGGGGTTGAAACTAATGAAAAACTGTTTTTT.

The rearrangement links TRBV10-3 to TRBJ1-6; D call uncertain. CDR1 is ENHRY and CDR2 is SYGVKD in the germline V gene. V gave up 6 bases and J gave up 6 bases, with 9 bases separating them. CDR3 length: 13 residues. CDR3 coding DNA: TGTGCCATCAGCCCAGCGGGTAATTCACCCCTCCACTTT. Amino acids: CAISPAGNSPLHF.

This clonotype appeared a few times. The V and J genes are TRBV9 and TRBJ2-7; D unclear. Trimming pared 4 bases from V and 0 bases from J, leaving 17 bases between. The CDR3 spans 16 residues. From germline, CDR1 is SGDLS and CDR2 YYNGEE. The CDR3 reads CASSPLLGSRSYEQYF. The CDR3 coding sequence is TGTGCCAGCAGCCCTCTTTTGGGCTCCCGCTCCTACGAGCAGTACTTC.

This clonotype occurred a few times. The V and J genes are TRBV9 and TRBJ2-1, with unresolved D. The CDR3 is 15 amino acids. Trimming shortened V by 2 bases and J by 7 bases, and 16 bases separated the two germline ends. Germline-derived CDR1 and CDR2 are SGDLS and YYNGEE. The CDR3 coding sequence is TGTGCCAGCAGCGTCTCCGGGTTTTCCCAAAATGAGCAGTTCTTC. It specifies CASSVSGFSQNEQFF.

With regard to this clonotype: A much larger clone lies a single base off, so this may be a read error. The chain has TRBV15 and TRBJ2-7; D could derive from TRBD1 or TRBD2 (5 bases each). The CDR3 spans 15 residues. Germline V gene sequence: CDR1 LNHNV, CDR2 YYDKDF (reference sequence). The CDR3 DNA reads TGTGCCACCAGCAGAGGGGTGGTAGGGACCTACGAGCAGCACTTC. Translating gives CATSRGVVGTYEQHF.

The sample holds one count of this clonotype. As DNA, the CDR3 is TGCAGTGCGAGGATGCCCCAGGTTTATCGAGCTTTCTTT. It codes for CSARMPQVYRAFF. The chain couples TRBV20-1 to TRBJ1-1, with no clear D. This CDR3 region has 13 residues. Trimming shortened V by 6 bases and J by 10 bases, and 21 bases separated the two germline ends. Per the germline V gene, CDR1 is DFQATT and CDR2 is SNEGSKA (reference sequence).

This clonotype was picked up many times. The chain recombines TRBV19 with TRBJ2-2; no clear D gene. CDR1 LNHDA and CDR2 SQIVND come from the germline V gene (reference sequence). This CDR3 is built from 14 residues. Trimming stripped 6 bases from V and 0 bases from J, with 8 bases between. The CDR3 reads CASSFQTNTGELFF. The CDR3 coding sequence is TGTGCCAGTAGCTTTCAGACGAACACCGGGGAGCTGTTTTTT.

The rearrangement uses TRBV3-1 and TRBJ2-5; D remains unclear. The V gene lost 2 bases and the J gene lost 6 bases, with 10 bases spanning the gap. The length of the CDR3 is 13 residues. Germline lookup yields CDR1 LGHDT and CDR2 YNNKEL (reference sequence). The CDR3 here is CASSQQDRKTQYF. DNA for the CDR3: TGTGCCAGCAGCCAACAAGATCGGAAGACCCAGTACTTC.

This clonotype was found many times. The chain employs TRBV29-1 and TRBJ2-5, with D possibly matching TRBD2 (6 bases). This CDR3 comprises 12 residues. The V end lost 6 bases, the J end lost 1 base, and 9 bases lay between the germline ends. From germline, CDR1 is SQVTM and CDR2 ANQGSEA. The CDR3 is CSVRDGQETQYF. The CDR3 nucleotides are TGCAGCGTGCGGGACGGCCAAGAGACCCAGTACTTC.

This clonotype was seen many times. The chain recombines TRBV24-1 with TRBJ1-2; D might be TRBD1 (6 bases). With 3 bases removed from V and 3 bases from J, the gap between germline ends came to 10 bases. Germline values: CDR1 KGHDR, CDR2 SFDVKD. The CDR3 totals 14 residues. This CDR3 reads CATSDHDRHYGYTF. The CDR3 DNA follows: TGTGCCACCAGTGATCACGACAGGCACTATGGCTACACCTTC.

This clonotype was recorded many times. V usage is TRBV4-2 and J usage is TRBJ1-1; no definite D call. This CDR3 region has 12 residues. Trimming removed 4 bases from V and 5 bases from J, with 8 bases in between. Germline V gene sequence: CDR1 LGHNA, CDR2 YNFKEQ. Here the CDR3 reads CASSRVGTEAFF. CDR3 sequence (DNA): TGTGCCAGCAGCCGCGTAGGTACTGAAGCTTTCTTT.

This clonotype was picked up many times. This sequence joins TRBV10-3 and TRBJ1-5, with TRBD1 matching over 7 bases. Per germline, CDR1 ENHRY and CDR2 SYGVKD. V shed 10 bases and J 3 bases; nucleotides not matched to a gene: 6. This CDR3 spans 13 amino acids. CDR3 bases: TGTGCCACCACCGACAGGGTCAATCAGCCCCAGCATTTT. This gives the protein CATTDRVNQPQHF.

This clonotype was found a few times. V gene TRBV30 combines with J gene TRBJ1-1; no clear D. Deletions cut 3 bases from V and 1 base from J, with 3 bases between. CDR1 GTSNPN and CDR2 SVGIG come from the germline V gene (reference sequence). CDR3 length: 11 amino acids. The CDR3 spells CAWRQNTEAFF. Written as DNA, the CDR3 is TGTGCCTGGAGGCAGAACACTGAAGCTTTCTTT. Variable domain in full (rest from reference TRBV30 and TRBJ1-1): SQTIHQWPATLVQPVGSPLSLECTVEGTSNPNLYWYRQAAGRGLQLLFYSVGIGQISSEVPQNLSASRPQDRQFILSSKKLLLSDSGFYLCAWRQNTEAFFGQGTRLTVV.

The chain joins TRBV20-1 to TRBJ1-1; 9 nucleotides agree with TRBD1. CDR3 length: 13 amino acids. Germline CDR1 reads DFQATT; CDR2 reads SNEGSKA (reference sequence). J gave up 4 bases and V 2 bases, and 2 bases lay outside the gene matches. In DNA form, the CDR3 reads TGCAGTGCTAGAAGGGACAGGGTCACTGAAGCTTTCTTT. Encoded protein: CSARRDRVTEAFF.

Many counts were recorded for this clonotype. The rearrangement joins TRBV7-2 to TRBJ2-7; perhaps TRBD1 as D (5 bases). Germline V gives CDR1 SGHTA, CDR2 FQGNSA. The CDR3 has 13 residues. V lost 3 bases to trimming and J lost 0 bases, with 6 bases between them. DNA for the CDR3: TGTGCCAGCAGCTTCAGGGCCTCCTACGAGCAGTACTTC. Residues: CASSFRASYEQYF.

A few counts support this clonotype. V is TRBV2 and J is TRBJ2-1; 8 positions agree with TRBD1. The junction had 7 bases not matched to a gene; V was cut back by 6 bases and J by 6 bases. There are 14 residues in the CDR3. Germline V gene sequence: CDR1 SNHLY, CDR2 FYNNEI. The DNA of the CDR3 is TGTGCCAGCAGACAGGGGGGTACAATCAATGAGCAGTTCTTC. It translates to CASRQGGTINEQFF.

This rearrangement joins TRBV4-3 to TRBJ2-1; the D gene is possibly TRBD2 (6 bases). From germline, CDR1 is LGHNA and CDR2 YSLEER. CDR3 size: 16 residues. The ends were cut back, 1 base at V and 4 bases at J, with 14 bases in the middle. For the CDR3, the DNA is TGCGCCAGCAGCCAAGTTACCGCGGGAAAGTACAATGAGCAGTTCTTC. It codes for CASSQVTAGKYNEQFF.

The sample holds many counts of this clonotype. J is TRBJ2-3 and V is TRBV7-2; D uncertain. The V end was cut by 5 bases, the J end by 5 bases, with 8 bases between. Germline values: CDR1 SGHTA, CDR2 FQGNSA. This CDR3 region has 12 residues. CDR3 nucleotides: TGTGCCAGCAGCCCGATGGGAGATACGCAGTATTTT. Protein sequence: CASSPMGDTQYF.

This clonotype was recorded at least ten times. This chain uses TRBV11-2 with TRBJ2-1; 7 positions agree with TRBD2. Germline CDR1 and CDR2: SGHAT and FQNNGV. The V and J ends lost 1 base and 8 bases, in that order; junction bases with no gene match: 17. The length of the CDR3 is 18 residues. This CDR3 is CASSLGSHLAALGDEQFF. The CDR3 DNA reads TGTGCCAGCAGCTTAGGTTCCCACCTAGCGGCATTAGGGGATGAGCAGTTCTTC.

DNA for the CDR3: TGCAGCGTTTCGACGGGGGACTATGGCTACACCTTC. This codes for CSVSTGDYGYTF. The chain joins TRBV29-1 to TRBJ1-2; maybe TRBD1 (5 bases). Germline assignment: CDR1 SQVTM and CDR2 ANQGSEA. This CDR3 region has 12 residues. Deletions cut 5 bases from V and 3 bases from J, with 10 bases between.

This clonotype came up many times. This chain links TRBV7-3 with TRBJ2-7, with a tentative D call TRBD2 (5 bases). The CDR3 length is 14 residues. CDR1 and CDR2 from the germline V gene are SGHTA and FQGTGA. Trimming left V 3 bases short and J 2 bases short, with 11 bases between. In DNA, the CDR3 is TGTGCCAGCAGCTTGGGAGCGGCCCCCTACGAGCAGTACTTC. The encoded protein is CASSLGAAPYEQYF.

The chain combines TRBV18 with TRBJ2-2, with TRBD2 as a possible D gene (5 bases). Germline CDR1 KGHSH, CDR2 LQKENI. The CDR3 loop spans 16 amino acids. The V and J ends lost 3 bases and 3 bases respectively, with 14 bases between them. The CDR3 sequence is CASSPLRGQDTGELFF. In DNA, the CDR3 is TGTGCCAGCTCACCGCTTCGAGGGCAGGACACCGGGGAGCTGTTTTTT. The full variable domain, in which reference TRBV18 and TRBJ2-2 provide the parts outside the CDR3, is NAGVMQNPRHLVRRRGQEARLRCSPMKGHSHVYWYRQLPEEGLKFMVYLQKENIIDESGMPKERFSAEFPKEGPSILRIQQVVRGDSAAYFCASSPLRGQDTGELFFGEGSRLTVL.

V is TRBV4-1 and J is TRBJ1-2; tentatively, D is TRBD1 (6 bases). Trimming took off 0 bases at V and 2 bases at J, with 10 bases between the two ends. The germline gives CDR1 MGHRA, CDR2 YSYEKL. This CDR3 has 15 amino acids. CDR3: CASSQERTVNYGYTF. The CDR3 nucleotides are TGCGCCAGCAGCCAAGAAAGGACAGTGAACTATGGCTACACCTTC.

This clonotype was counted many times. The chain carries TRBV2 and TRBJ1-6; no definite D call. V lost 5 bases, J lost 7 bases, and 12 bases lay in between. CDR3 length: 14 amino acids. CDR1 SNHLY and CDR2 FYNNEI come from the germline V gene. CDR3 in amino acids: CASSQIQTNSPLHF. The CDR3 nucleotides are TGTGCCAGCAGTCAAATACAGACGAATTCACCCCTCCACTTT.

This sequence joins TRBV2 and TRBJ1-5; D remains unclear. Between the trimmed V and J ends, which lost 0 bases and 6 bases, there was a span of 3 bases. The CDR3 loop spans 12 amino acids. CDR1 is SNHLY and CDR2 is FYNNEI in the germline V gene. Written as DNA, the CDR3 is TGTGCCAGCAGTGAAGCATCTCAGCCCCAGCATTTT. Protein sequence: CASSEASQPQHF.

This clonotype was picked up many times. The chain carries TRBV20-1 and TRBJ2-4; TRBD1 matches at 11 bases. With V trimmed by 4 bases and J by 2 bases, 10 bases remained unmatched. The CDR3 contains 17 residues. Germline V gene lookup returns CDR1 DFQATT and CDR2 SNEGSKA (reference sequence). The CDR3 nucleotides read TGCAGTGCTACGGGACAGGGGGTATTTAGGACCAAAAACATTCAGTACTTC. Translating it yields CSATGQGVFRTKNIQYF.

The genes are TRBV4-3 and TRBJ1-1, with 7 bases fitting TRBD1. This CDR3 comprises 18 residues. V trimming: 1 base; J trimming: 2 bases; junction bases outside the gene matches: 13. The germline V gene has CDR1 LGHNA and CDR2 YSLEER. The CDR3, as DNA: TGCGCCAGCAGCCAAGGTTTCAACAGGGAGGGGGCTAACACTGAAGCTTTCTTT. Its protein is CASSQGFNREGANTEAFF.

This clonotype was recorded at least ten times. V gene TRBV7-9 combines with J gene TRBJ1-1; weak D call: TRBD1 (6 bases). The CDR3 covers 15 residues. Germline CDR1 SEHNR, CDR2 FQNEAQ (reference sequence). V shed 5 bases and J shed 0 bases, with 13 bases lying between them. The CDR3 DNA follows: TGTGCCAGCAGCCCCCCGGACAGAATGAACACTGAAGCTTTCTTT. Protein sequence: CASSPPDRMNTEAFF.